One and the same sample provided the 32 T cell receptor beta chains below, sequenced in a study of T cell repertoires in cytomegalovirus infection (dated by TCRdb to about 2019). Their recognized antigens are unknown. The treatment or condition label here, explained by the study, means: in vitro stimulation with specific CMV peptide epitopes to enrich CMV-specific T cells. Reads for this sample came from an Illumina HiSeq 1500. The public reads were quality trimmed at Q25 with fastp and then assembled into clones with MiXCR by TCRdb, keeping productive beta chains. Rows with a matching CDR3 protein are joined into one entry that keeps the most common DNA and genes. Counted in this sample were some 220,000 distinct CDR3 sequences; around two fifths of them appeared once. Over 45% of the sample comes from the top ten. The source was CD8+ T cells from cultured PBMCs, collected from culture after CMV antigen stimulation. These receptor sequences come from a human donor in good health (CMV status not recorded). Some clones in this sample may be carry-over from other donors' samples.

This clonotype occurred many times. This sequence joins TRBV7-2 and TRBJ1-3; D remains unclear. The V end was cut by 5 bases, the J end by 2 bases, with 13 bases between. CDR1 SGHTA and CDR2 FQGNSA come from the germline V gene. The CDR3 has 15 amino acids. The CDR3 here is CASSGPVAPGNTIYF. Here the CDR3 DNA reads TGTGCCAGCAGCGGTCCGGTGGCACCTGGAAACACCATATATTTT.

This clonotype occurred a few times. The V gene is TRBV6-6, the J gene TRBJ2-1; 7 bases are a match to TRBD2. The CDR3 extends over 15 amino acids. Unmatched junction bases numbered 13, after V lost 8 bases and J lost 6 bases. In germline, CDR1 is MNHNY, CDR2 SVGAGI (reference sequence). CDR3 sequence (DNA): TGTGCCAGCGCCAGAGCGGGAACCACCGGCAATGAGCAGTTCTTC. Its translation is CASARAGTTGNEQFF.

This chain connects TRBV7-3 to TRBJ1-4; 8 positions match TRBD1. The CDR3 sequence is 11 residues long. Germline V gene lookup returns CDR1 SGHTA and CDR2 FQGTGA. The trim removed 2 bases at V and 14 bases at J, leaving 1 base unmatched. The CDR3 bases are TGTGCCAGCAGCTTAGACAGGGGTCTGTTTTTT. This codes for CASSLDRGLFF.

This chain links TRBV7-9 with TRBJ2-1, with TRBD1 as a possible D gene (5 bases). Germline V gives CDR1 SEHNR, CDR2 FQNEAQ (reference sequence). The CDR3 length is 14 residues. V was cut by 2 bases and J by 3 bases, with 8 bases left in between. The CDR3, as DNA: TGTGCCAGCAGCTTACTACAGGTCTACAATGAGCAGTTCTTC. Encoded protein: CASSLLQVYNEQFF.

This clonotype appeared a single time. This chain connects TRBV27 to TRBJ1-4; D is possibly TRBD1 (6 bases). Per germline, CDR1 MNHEY and CDR2 SMNVEV (reference sequence). The CDR3 spans 16 residues. V lost 6 bases to trimming and J lost 4 bases, with 18 bases between them. The CDR3 nucleotides read TGTGCCAGCAGCCAGCTCAACCAGGGGAATAATGAAAAACTGTTTTTT. As protein: CASSQLNQGNNEKLFF.

CDR3 in amino acids: CASSEEGGWGTEAFF. The CDR3 nucleotides read TGTGCCAGCAGTGAAGAGGGGGGATGGGGCACTGAAGCTTTCTTT. The genes are TRBV2 and TRBJ1-1; maybe TRBD1 (6 bases). CDR1 and CDR2 from the germline V gene are SNHLY and FYNNEI. Trimming stripped 1 base from V and 4 bases from J, with 13 bases between. The CDR3 totals 15 residues.

The chain has TRBV7-8 and TRBJ2-5; TRBD2 matches 10 bases. Germline trimming cut 1 base from V and 4 bases from J; bases unmatched to any gene: 6. Germline loops: CDR1 SGHVS, CDR2 FQNEAQ. The CDR3 sequence is 16 residues long. The CDR3 DNA follows: TGTGCCAGCAGCTTAGTCCTAGCGGGAGTTCGAGAGACCCAGTACTTC. Translating it yields CASSLVLAGVRETQYF.

This clonotype was detected a few times. J is TRBJ2-7 and V is TRBV7-3; D may be TRBD2 (5 bases). This CDR3 is 13 amino acids long. V lost 2 bases to trimming and J lost 5 bases, with 10 bases between them. Germline-derived CDR1 and CDR2 are SGHTA and FQGTGA. This chain's CDR3 is CASSLRGSHEQYF. DNA for the CDR3: TGTGCCAGCAGCTTACGTGGGAGCCACGAGCAGTACTTC.

V and J are TRBV28 and TRBJ1-1; a weak D match, TRBD1 (5 bases). The CDR3 spans 14 residues. From germline, CDR1 is MDHEN and CDR2 SYDVKM. The ends were cut back, 7 bases at V and 3 bases at J, with 15 bases in the middle. CDR3 sequence: CASNRQSGDTEAFF. The CDR3 nucleotides are TGTGCCAGCAACCGACAGTCCGGCGACACTGAAGCTTTCTTT.

The chain couples TRBV24-1 to TRBJ2-7; 9 positions agree with TRBD1. This CDR3 contains 14 residues. With 4 bases clipped from V and 6 bases from J, the junction kept 6 bases outside the gene matches. The germline V gene has CDR1 KGHDR and CDR2 SFDVKD. CDR3 sequence: CATSDRDRVREQYF. CDR3 DNA sequence: TGTGCCACCAGTGACAGGGACAGGGTACGCGAGCAGTACTTC.

J is TRBJ2-7 and V is TRBV7-9; 7 bases are shared with TRBD1. Germline loops: CDR1 SEHNR, CDR2 FQNEAQ (reference sequence). The trim removed 5 bases at V and 7 bases at J, leaving 11 bases unmatched. The CDR3 has 14 amino acids. The CDR3 DNA sequence: TGTGCCAGCAGCGTCGACAGGGCTAAGAGGGAGCAGTACTTC. The encoded protein is CASSVDRAKREQYF.

V gene TRBV20-1 combines with J gene TRBJ2-5; tentatively, D is TRBD1 (6 bases). Germline CDR1 and CDR2: DFQATT and SNEGSKA (reference sequence). CDR3 length: 15 residues. The V and J ends lost 5 bases and 2 bases respectively, with 18 bases between them. The CDR3: CSAPPASDRQETQYF. For the CDR3, the DNA is TGCAGTGCTCCCCCTGCCTCGGACAGACAAGAGACCCAGTACTTC.

The CDR3, as DNA: TGTGCCAGCAGGCGCCCGGGCGGACAAGAGACCCAGTACTTC. Translated, it gives CASRRPGGQETQYF. The chain recombines TRBV5-6 with TRBJ2-5, with unresolved D. The CDR3 runs 14 residues. V lost 5 bases and J lost 2, with 13 bases in between. The V gene's germline CDR1 is SGHDT and CDR2 YYEEEE.

This clonotype was recorded many times. The chain recombines TRBV6-1 with TRBJ1-5, with 7 bases fitting TRBD1. Trimming cost V 6 bases and J 4 bases; bases outside gene matches: 0. Looked up from germline, CDR1 is MNHNS and CDR2 is SASEGT. The CDR3 contains 12 residues. In nucleotides, the CDR3 is TGTGCCAGCAGACAGGGGAATCAGCCCCAGCATTTT. This encodes CASRQGNQPQHF.

DNA of the CDR3: TGTGCCAGTAGTATCGGGGACCTTTCAGATACGCAGTATTTT. Its translation is CASSIGDLSDTQYF. The chain couples TRBV19 to TRBJ2-3; D assignment may be TRBD1 or TRBD2 (5 bases each). Germline lookup yields CDR1 LNHDA and CDR2 SQIVND (reference sequence). V was shortened by 3 bases and J by 4 bases, with 11 bases between the two germline ends. This CDR3 region has 14 residues. The entire variable domain, with the rest obtained from reference TRBV19 and TRBJ2-3, is as follows: DGGITQSPKYLFRKEGQNVTLSCEQNLNHDAMYWYRQDPGQGLRLIYYSQIVNDFQKGDIAEGYSVSREKKESFPLTVTSAQKNPTAFYLCASSIGDLSDTQYFGPGTRLTVL.

The table lists this clonotype with a few counts. J is TRBJ2-2 and V is TRBV7-9; TRBD1 might be the D (6 bases). Trimming pared 4 bases from V and 0 bases from J, leaving 9 bases between. The CDR3 is 15 residues long. Germline assignment: CDR1 SEHNR and CDR2 FQNEAQ (reference sequence). The CDR3 DNA follows: TGTGCCAGCAGCTCCACAGGGCCGAACACCGGGGAGCTGTTTTTT. Translation: CASSSTGPNTGELFF. Full variable domain (remainder filled in from reference TRBV7-9 and TRBJ2-2): DTGVSQNPRHKITKRGQNVTFRCDPISEHNRLYWYRQTLGQGPEFLTYFQNEAQLEKSRLLSDRFSAERPKGSFSTLEIQRTEQGDSAMYLCASSSTGPNTGELFFGEGSRLTVL.

This clonotype has at least ten counts. V and J are TRBV12-3 or TRBV12-4 and TRBJ2-1, with a possible D match to TRBD1 (6 bases). The CDR3 spans 17 residues. V was clipped by 4 bases and J by 8 bases, with 24 bases between them. The CDR3 region has the DNA TGTGCCAGCAGTTCCCCCCGGGACACGGTGAAAGGGGATGAGCAGTTCTTC. This translates into CASSSPRDTVKGDEQFF.

The gene calls are TRBV10-3 and TRBJ2-7; TRBD1 aligns across 8 bases. J lost 0 bases, V lost 6 bases, and 10 bases had no gene match. The CDR3 has 16 amino acids. Germline-derived CDR1 and CDR2 are ENHRY and SYGVKD. The CDR3 DNA reads as TGTGCCATCAGAACAGGGGGAGACAGGGGCTCCTACGAGCAGTACTTC. Its translation: CAIRTGGDRGSYEQYF.

This clonotype was detected once. V gene TRBV5-4 combines with J gene TRBJ1-3; 7 nucleotides line up with TRBD1. The CDR3 is 13 amino acids. In germline, CDR1 is SGHNT, CDR2 YYREEE (reference sequence). Losses at the gene ends were 7 bases for V and 6 bases for J; bases not matched to a gene: 7. CDR3 protein: CASSDRVENTIYF. In DNA, the CDR3 is TGTGCCAGCTCAGACAGGGTGGAAAACACCATATATTTT.

The chain recombines TRBV12-3 or TRBV12-4 with TRBJ2-3; D is undetermined. The CDR3 is made up of 13 amino acids. V lost 6 bases, J lost 5 bases, and 12 bases lay in between. The CDR3 reads CASSQAPGDTQYF. DNA for the CDR3: TGTGCCAGCAGCCAGGCCCCGGGAGATACGCAGTATTTT.

The table lists this clonotype with a few counts. The CDR3 is CASSPWTGGAQGETQYF. The CDR3 DNA follows: TGTGCCAGCAGTCCCTGGACAGGGGGGGCCCAGGGAGAGACCCAGTACTTC. The rearrangement joins TRBV12-3 or TRBV12-4 to TRBJ2-5; 10 bases map to TRBD1. V lost 5 bases and J lost 4; bases outside the gene matches: 13. The CDR3 is 17 amino acids.

This clonotype was observed a handful of times. The J gene is TRBJ1-1, the V gene TRBV11-2; D gene uncertain. This CDR3 comprises 17 residues. Trimming pared 1 base from V and 2 bases from J, leaving 17 bases between. Germline lookup yields CDR1 SGHAT and CDR2 FQNNGV. The CDR3 reads CASSLAQRSWINTEAFF. For the CDR3, the DNA is TGTGCCAGCAGCTTAGCCCAGAGAAGCTGGATAAACACTGAAGCTTTCTTT. Variable domain in full (rest from reference TRBV11-2 and TRBJ1-1): EAGVAQSPRYKIIEKRQSVAFWCNPISGHATLYWYQQILGQGPKLLIQFQNNGVVDDSQLPKDRFSAERLKGVDSTLKIQPAKLEDSAVYLCASSLAQRSWINTEAFFGQGTRLTVV.

This CDR3 is CASSPDLWDTEAFF. CDR3 nucleotides: TGTGCCAGCTCACCCGATTTATGGGATACTGAAGCTTTCTTT. This chain joins TRBV18 and TRBJ1-1; the D is unclear. CDR1 is KGHSH and CDR2 is LQKENI in the germline V gene. Trimming shortened V by 3 bases and J by 5 bases, and 13 bases separated the two germline ends. This CDR3 has 14 amino acids.

V is TRBV27 and J is TRBJ2-4; 10 bases align to TRBD1. The junction had 9 bases not matched to a gene; V was cut back by 9 bases and J by 7 bases. The CDR3 runs 14 residues. Germline V CDR1 and CDR2: MNHEY, SMNVEV (reference sequence). The CDR3 region has the DNA TGTGCCAGTTCTGGGGACAGGGGTAGTAACATTCAGTACTTC. Translation: CASSGDRGSNIQYF.

The chain recombines TRBV7-4 with TRBJ2-7, with D uncertain. CDR1 and CDR2 from the germline V gene are SGHVT and SQSDAQ. The length of the CDR3 is 8 residues. In nucleotides, the CDR3 is TGTGTAGGCGACGAGCAGTACTTC. Its protein is CVGDEQYF. The entire variable domain, with the rest obtained from reference TRBV7-4 and TRBJ2-7, is as follows: GAGVSQSPRYKVAKRGRDVALRCDSISGHVTLYWYRQTLGQGSEVLTYSQSDAQRDKSGRPSGRFSAERPERSVSTLKIQRTEQGDSAVYLCVGDEQYFGPGTRLTVT.

This clonotype has just a few counts. V gene TRBV7-8 combines with J gene TRBJ2-5; maybe TRBD2 (5 bases). CDR1 is SGHVS and CDR2 is FQNEAQ in the germline V gene. Trimming removed 0 bases from V and 9 bases from J, with 11 bases in between. This CDR3 comprises 13 residues. The CDR3: CASSLAAVRAQYF. In DNA form, the CDR3 reads TGTGCCAGCAGCTTAGCAGCGGTCCGGGCCCAGTACTTC.

This chain connects TRBV7-9 to TRBJ2-5, with TRBD1 matching over 7 bases. The V gene's germline CDR1 is SEHNR and CDR2 FQNEAQ (reference sequence). CDR3 length: 15 residues. V lost 5 bases, J lost 2 bases, and 8 bases stayed unmatched. The chain's CDR3 is CASSTESRGQETQYF. The CDR3 DNA sequence: TGTGCCAGCAGCACAGAGAGCAGGGGGCAAGAGACCCAGTACTTC.

This clonotype was observed a few times. The V and J genes are TRBV7-9 and TRBJ2-5; TRBD1 might be the D (5 bases). The CDR3 covers 12 residues. Germline CDR1 SEHNR, CDR2 FQNEAQ (reference sequence). V dropped 7 bases and J dropped 4 bases, with 10 bases sitting between them. The chain's CDR3 is CASKGIRETQYF. CDR3 in DNA: TGTGCCAGCAAGGGGATTCGAGAGACCCAGTACTTC. The full variable domain, completed using reference TRBV7-9 and TRBJ2-5, is DTGVSQNPRHKITKRGQNVTFRCDPISEHNRLYWYRQTLGQGPEFLTYFQNEAQLEKSRLLSDRFSAERPKGSFSTLEIQRTEQGDSAMYLCASKGIRETQYFGPGTRLLVL.

In this sample, this clonotype turned up once. The V and J genes are TRBV19 and TRBJ2-2, with 8 bases fitting TRBD2. CDR3 length: 15 amino acids. CDR1 and CDR2 from the germline V gene are LNHDA and SQIVND (reference sequence). The ends lost 4 bases at V and 7 bases at J; junction bases unmatched: 8. Here the CDR3 DNA reads TGTGCCAGTAGTACCAGCGGGAGTAAAGGCGGGGAGCTGTTTTTT. It codes for CASSTSGSKGGELFF.

This clonotype was found a few times. The J gene is TRBJ1-1, the V gene TRBV7-6; D is undetermined. The germline V gene has CDR1 SGHVS and CDR2 FNYEAQ. The CDR3 runs 12 residues. With 1 base removed from V and 8 bases from J, the gap between germline ends came to 8 bases. The chain's CDR3 is CASSLDSGEAFF. The DNA for the CDR3 is TGTGCCAGCAGCTTAGACTCGGGGGAAGCTTTCTTT.

This clonotype was seen a handful of times. The V call is TRBV12-3 or TRBV12-4, the J call TRBJ1-5; D gene ambiguous. CDR3 length equals 13 residues. Trimming took off 3 bases at V and 6 bases at J, with 9 bases between the two ends. The CDR3 loop is CASSFEGVQPQHF. Written as DNA, the CDR3 is TGTGCCAGCAGTTTCGAGGGTGTTCAGCCCCAGCATTTT.

The gene calls are TRBV7-8 and TRBJ2-3; either TRBD1 or TRBD2 may supply D (6 bases each). The V gene's germline CDR1 is SGHVS and CDR2 FQNEAQ. V dropped 2 bases and J dropped 8 bases, with 17 bases sitting between them. The CDR3 covers 15 residues. CDR3 nucleotides: TGTGCCAGCAGCTTAATTACGGGGGCCTGGCGTACGCAGTATTTT. Translated: CASSLITGAWRTQYF.